These T cell receptor beta chains were read from a single sample in a study of shared clonotypes between healthy human individuals. Assay: immunoSEQ multiplex PCR; the TCRdb copy retains only in-frame clones and omits some. Here the sample spans about 710,000 clones, roughly two thirds being singletons. Sequenced material: memory CD4+ T cells sorted from blood. These receptors all come from a woman aged 30 to 39 in good health. The CDR3 runs from the conserved cysteine through the conserved F or W. The order of the fields is D gene, J gene, clone size, V gene, CDR3 DNA, CDR3 protein. A D gene is named only where the DNA matches it firmly. Where a row states a size, it is once, few, many or the class of an expanded clone; other rows omit it.

d_gene: -
j_gene: TRBJ2-7
abundance: -
v_gene: TRBV28
CDR3nt: TGTGCCAGCAGCGCGACAGGTAGCGTTGCTGAGCAGTACTTC
CDR3aa: CASSATGSVAEQYF

d_gene: -
j_gene: TRBJ2-7
abundance: -
v_gene: TRBV19
CDR3nt: TGTGCCAGTAGTATGACACTCCACTACGAGCAGTACTTC
CDR3aa: CASSMTLHYEQYF

d_gene: -
j_gene: TRBJ2-1
abundance: -
v_gene: TRBV7-9
CDR3nt: TGTGCCAGCAGCTTGCTGGACGCTCCTGATGAGCAGTTCTTC
CDR3aa: CASSLLDAPDEQFF

d_gene: -
j_gene: TRBJ1-3
abundance: -
v_gene: TRBV4-1
CDR3nt: TGCGCCAGCAGCCAAATGGTCACTCTCTCTGGAAACACCATATATTTT
CDR3aa: CASSQMVTLSGNTIYF

d_gene: TRBD1
j_gene: TRBJ2-2
abundance: -
v_gene: TRBV19
CDR3nt: TGTGCCAGTAAGAGGGACAGGGGCACCGGGGAGCTGTTTTTT
CDR3aa: CASKRDRGTGELFF

d_gene: -
j_gene: TRBJ1-4
abundance: few
v_gene: TRBV4-1
CDR3nt: TGCGCCAGCAGCCAAGACCCGAGGTCGGAGGCAACTAATGAAAAACTGTTTTTT
CDR3aa: CASSQDPRSEATNEKLFF

d_gene: -
j_gene: TRBJ2-7
abundance: few
v_gene: TRBV5-6
CDR3nt: TGTGCCAGCAGTCATGGGGGATGGGACCCTTTCTCCTACGAGCAGTACTTC
CDR3aa: CASSHGGWDPFSYEQYF

d_gene: -
j_gene: TRBJ2-7
abundance: -
v_gene: TRBV21-1
CDR3nt: TGTGCCAGCAGCAACCCAGGACAGGCCACCTACGAGCAGTACTTC
CDR3aa: CASSNPGQATYEQYF

d_gene: -
j_gene: TRBJ2-7
abundance: -
v_gene: TRBV28
CDR3nt: TGTGCCAGCAGTAAAGGGACTCCGGGACAGAAGGACTTC
CDR3aa: CASSKGTPGQKDF

d_gene: TRBD2
j_gene: TRBJ2-1
abundance: -
v_gene: TRBV10-3
CDR3nt: TGTGCCATCAGGAGTCTAGCGGGAGCCTACAATGAGCAGTTCTTC
CDR3aa: CAIRSLAGAYNEQFF

d_gene: -
j_gene: TRBJ2-7
abundance: few
v_gene: TRBV6-1
CDR3nt: TGTGCCAGCAGTGCAGACGGAAGGAGCTCCTACGAGCAGTACTTC
CDR3aa: CASSADGRSSYEQYF

d_gene: -
j_gene: TRBJ1-2
abundance: -
v_gene: TRBV6-1
CDR3nt: TGTGCCAGCAGTGAAGCGCTTGGTGGCGGGCCCTATGGCTACACCTTC
CDR3aa: CASSEALGGGPYGYTF

d_gene: -
j_gene: TRBJ1-1
abundance: many
v_gene: TRBV5-1
CDR3nt: TGCGCCAGCAGCTTAGGACAGAGACACACTGAAGCTTTCTTT
CDR3aa: CASSLGQRHTEAFF

d_gene: -
j_gene: TRBJ1-2
abundance: -
v_gene: TRBV6-1
CDR3nt: TGTGCCAGCAGGGCTGGTGGAGGGATCTATGGCTACACCTTC
CDR3aa: CASRAGGGIYGYTF

d_gene: -
j_gene: TRBJ2-1
abundance: -
v_gene: TRBV7-9
CDR3nt: TGTGCCAGCAGCCTACTCGGGGTGAGCAATGAGCAGTTCTTC
CDR3aa: CASSLLGVSNEQFF

d_gene: TRBD2
j_gene: TRBJ2-1
abundance: -
v_gene: TRBV4-2
CDR3nt: TGTGCCAGCAGCCAAGGGCCTAGCGGCAGCTCCTACAATGAGCAGTTCTTC
CDR3aa: CASSQGPSGSSYNEQFF

d_gene: TRBD1
j_gene: TRBJ1-2
abundance: -
v_gene: TRBV7-9
CDR3nt: TGTGCCAGCAGCTCTCTGACAGGGCCTTGGTCTGGCTACACCTTC
CDR3aa: CASSSLTGPWSGYTF

d_gene: -
j_gene: TRBJ2-7
abundance: -
v_gene: TRBV5-8
CDR3nt: TGTGCCAGCAGCTCGGGACTCGCCTGGAGGTTC
CDR3aa: CASSSGLAWRF

d_gene: -
j_gene: TRBJ2-1
abundance: -
v_gene: TRBV30
CDR3nt: TGTGCCTGGAGTTTGGGTTTTACCTATGAGCAGTTCTTC
CDR3aa: CAWSLGFTYEQFF

d_gene: -
j_gene: TRBJ2-1
abundance: -
v_gene: TRBV9
CDR3nt: TGTGCCAGCAGCGCCAACAGGGTCTCCTACAATGAGCAGTTCTTC
CDR3aa: CASSANRVSYNEQFF

d_gene: -
j_gene: TRBJ2-1
abundance: -
v_gene: TRBV7-2
CDR3nt: TGTGCCAGCAGCTTTAATGGGTATGAGCAGTTCTTC
CDR3aa: CASSFNGYEQFF

d_gene: TRBD1
j_gene: TRBJ1-1
abundance: few
v_gene: TRBV9
CDR3nt: TGTGCCAGCAGCGTAGCGGGACAGGGGAGTCTAAACACTGAAGCTTTCTTT
CDR3aa: CASSVAGQGSLNTEAFF

d_gene: -
j_gene: TRBJ2-5
abundance: -
v_gene: TRBV20-1
CDR3nt: TGCAGTGGTGGGGAGACCCAGTACTTC
CDR3aa: CSGGETQYF

d_gene: TRBD1
j_gene: TRBJ2-2
abundance: few
v_gene: TRBV6-5
CDR3nt: TGTGCCAGCAGTCGGACAGGGAACACCGGGGAGCTGTTTTTT
CDR3aa: CASSRTGNTGELFF

d_gene: TRBD1
j_gene: TRBJ1-5
abundance: few
v_gene: TRBV10-1
CDR3nt: TGCGCCAGCAGCCGCGACAGGGCACAGCCCCAGCATTTT
CDR3aa: CASSRDRAQPQHF

d_gene: -
j_gene: TRBJ2-5
abundance: -
v_gene: TRBV2
CDR3nt: TGTGCCAGCAGGAACACCGAAGAGACCCAGTACTTC
CDR3aa: CASRNTEETQYF

d_gene: -
j_gene: TRBJ1-2
abundance: -
v_gene: TRBV5-4
CDR3nt: TGTGCCAGCAGCACCGGACAGCGCCCAGGGAGTGGCTACACCTTC
CDR3aa: CASSTGQRPGSGYTF

d_gene: TRBD1
j_gene: TRBJ1-3
abundance: -
v_gene: TRBV7-8
CDR3nt: TGTGCCAGCAGCCCTGGGACAGGGGGAAACACCATATATTTT
CDR3aa: CASSPGTGGNTIYF

d_gene: TRBD2
j_gene: TRBJ2-1
abundance: -
v_gene: TRBV19
CDR3nt: TGTGCCAGTAGTCCAGTTAGCGGGATCTCCTACAATGAGCAGTTCTTC
CDR3aa: CASSPVSGISYNEQFF

d_gene: TRBD1
j_gene: TRBJ2-7
abundance: few
v_gene: TRBV5-1
CDR3nt: TGCGCCAGCAGCCTCGGGACAGGGGGCCTCGAGCAGTACTTC
CDR3aa: CASSLGTGGLEQYF

d_gene: -
j_gene: TRBJ2-7
abundance: -
v_gene: TRBV20-1
CDR3nt: TGCAGTGCTAGCGATCCGTACGAGCAGTACTTC
CDR3aa: CSASDPYEQYF

d_gene: -
j_gene: TRBJ2-4
abundance: -
v_gene: TRBV6-6
CDR3nt: TGTGCCAGCAGTTACGAAGGAATAGCCAAAAACATTCAGTACTTC
CDR3aa: CASSYEGIAKNIQYF